These 28 T cell receptor beta chains were all obtained from the same sample, sequenced in a study of PD-1 blockade in classical Hodgkin lymphoma. Each patient's relapse followed autologous stem cell transplantation, and brentuximab vedotin exposure varied. Some clones are missing from TCRdb's copy, which holds only in-frame ones; the method was immunoSEQ multiplex PCR. In the table there are 120,000 to 150,000 clones, just under 80% of which are singletons. The sample was peripheral blood mononuclear cells (PBMCs), taken before the second cycle of nivolumab. The receptors stem from a human donor with classical Hodgkin lymphoma.

The V gene is TRBV6-5, the J gene TRBJ1-5; no clear D gene. The germline V gene has CDR1 MNHEY and CDR2 SVGAGI. This CDR3 is 13 amino acids long. Trimming removed 3 bases at V and 4 bases at J, with 7 bases between. The CDR3: CASSYRPNQPQHF. The DNA of the CDR3 is TGTGCCAGCAGTTATCGACCGAATCAGCCCCAGCATTTT.

The V call is TRBV7-8, the J call TRBJ2-1; the D gene is possibly TRBD1 (5 bases). Trimming removed 4 bases at V and 5 bases at J, with 15 bases between. Per the germline V gene, CDR1 is SGHVS and CDR2 is FQNEAQ. The CDR3 spans 15 residues. CDR3 coding DNA: TGTGCCAGCAGCTCGCAGGGCCCTCCCAACAATGAGCAGTTCTTC. Protein: CASSSQGPPNNEQFF.

The chain joins TRBV6-1 to TRBJ1-1, with D possibly matching TRBD1 (6 bases). V lost 1 base, J lost 1 base, and 7 bases lay in between. The length of the CDR3 is 14 residues. The germline gives CDR1 MNHNS, CDR2 SASEGT. CDR3 protein: CASSEGGANTEAFF. The CDR3 nucleotides are TGTGCCAGCAGTGAAGGGGGGGCGAACACTGAAGCTTTCTTT.

This clone was seen a handful of times. The junction shows a germline mismatch at one end, possibly a read error. The CDR3 here is CASSHVSRNTIYF. The CDR3 bases are TGTGCCAGCAGCCACGTCTCTAGAAACACCATATATTTT. V gene TRBV14 combines with J gene TRBJ1-3; D remains unclear. Germline lookup yields CDR1 SGHDN and CDR2 FVKESK. The CDR3 spans 13 residues.

The chain uses TRBV10-2 and TRBJ2-7; a possible D gene is TRBD1 (6 bases). The CDR3 length is 14 residues. Trimming pared 6 bases from V and 2 bases from J, leaving 14 bases between. CDR1 and CDR2 from the germline V gene are WSHSY and SAAADI. The CDR3 DNA sequence: TGCGCCAGCAGCCAACGACAGGTCGCCTACGAGCAGTACTTC. This translates into CASSQRQVAYEQYF.

The J gene is TRBJ1-1, the V gene TRBV4-2; the D is unclear. Trimming stripped 0 bases from V and 11 bases from J, with 16 bases between. Germline loops: CDR1 LGHNA, CDR2 YNFKEQ. The CDR3 consists of 14 residues. This chain's CDR3 is CASSQDWAGRGAFF. The CDR3 DNA follows: TGTGCCAGCAGCCAAGATTGGGCAGGCCGCGGGGCTTTCTTT.

V is TRBV2 and J is TRBJ2-7; 8 nucleotides match TRBD2. Germline V CDR1 and CDR2: SNHLY, FYNNEI. CDR3 length equals 14 residues. J gave up 5 bases and V 2 bases, and 5 bases lay outside the gene matches. The chain's CDR3 is CASSETGTRDEQYF. DNA of the CDR3: TGTGCCAGCAGTGAAACCGGGACTAGAGACGAGCAGTACTTC.

This clone was observed many times. This chain connects TRBV19 to TRBJ1-2; D unresolved. Germline V gives CDR1 LNHDA, CDR2 SQIVND (reference sequence). CDR3 length equals 14 residues. Between the trimmed V and J ends, which lost 1 base and 6 bases, there was a span of 12 bases. CDR3 DNA sequence: TGTGCCAGTAGTATAGGTCACTCTAGACATGGCTACACCTTC. The encoded protein is CASSIGHSRHGYTF.

This chain joins TRBV12-5 and TRBJ2-5; 7 nucleotides agree with TRBD1. After removal of 4 bases from V and 4 bases from J, the junction contained 12 bases not matched to a gene. Germline V gene lookup returns CDR1 LGHNT and CDR2 FRNRAP. The CDR3 is 16 residues long. CDR3 sequence reads: CASGSIDRDVGETQYF. For the CDR3, the DNA is TGTGCTAGTGGTTCCATCGACAGGGATGTAGGAGAGACCCAGTACTTC.

This chain connects TRBV7-2 to TRBJ2-1, with D possibly being TRBD2 (5 bases). The CDR3 is made up of 14 amino acids. V was trimmed by 6 bases and J by 9 bases, leaving 18 bases between them. CDR1 is SGHTA and CDR2 is FQGNSA in the germline V gene. The chain's CDR3 is CASRATDSGSEQFF. CDR3 coding DNA: TGTGCCAGCAGAGCAACGGATAGTGGGAGTGAGCAGTTCTTC.

The rearrangement joins TRBV18 to TRBJ2-1; the match to TRBD2 covers 12 bases. The CDR3 loop spans 14 amino acids. V shed 3 bases and J 6 bases; nucleotides not matched to a gene: 0. Germline V gives CDR1 KGHSH, CDR2 LQKENI. This chain's CDR3 is CASSPGLAGNEQFF. The CDR3 DNA is TGTGCCAGCTCACCGGGACTAGCGGGCAATGAGCAGTTCTTC.

Comments on this clone: A junction boundary mismatches the germline segment, possibly from a read error. V gene TRBV10-3 combines with J gene TRBJ2-7; no reliable D call. The CDR3 is 15 residues long. The germline CDR1 and CDR2 sequences are ENHRY and SYGVKD. Here the CDR3 DNA reads TGTGCCAGCAGTTCCTCCCCAACACCCGGCTACGAGCAGTACTTC. This sequence encodes CASSSSPTPGYEQYF.

As concerns this clone: Different DNA sequences within this sample yield the same CDR3. The chain employs TRBV29-1 and TRBJ1-5; D is uncertain. Germline values: CDR1 SQVTM, CDR2 ANQGSEA. V was shortened by 5 bases and J by 3 bases, with 14 bases between the two germline ends. This CDR3 spans 14 amino acids. The CDR3 is CSVSDGGPNQPQHF. In DNA, the CDR3 is TGCAGCGTTTCCGACGGCGGACCCAATCAGCCCCAGCATTTT. Full variable domain (outside the CDR3, taken from reference TRBV29-1 and TRBJ1-5): SAVISQKPSRDICQRGTSLTIQCQVDSQVTMMFWYRQQPGQSLTLIATANQGSEATYESGFVIDKFPISRPNLTFSTLTVSNMSPEDSSIYLCSVSDGGPNQPQHFGDGTRLSIL.

The chain recombines TRBV5-1 with TRBJ2-5; D is unclear. CDR1 and CDR2 from the germline V gene are SGHRS and YFSETQ. Trimming removed 2 bases at V and 1 base at J, with 6 bases between. The CDR3 has 13 residues. DNA for the CDR3: TGCGCCAGCAGCTTCGCCCCCCAAGAGACCCAGTACTTC. It translates to CASSFAPQETQYF.

The genes are TRBV6-6 and TRBJ2-5; 16 bases match TRBD2. This CDR3 comprises 15 residues. CDR1 MNHNY and CDR2 SVGAGI come from the germline V gene (reference sequence). The V and J ends lost 10 bases and 5 bases, in that order; junction bases with no gene match: 7. The CDR3 DNA is TGTGCCAATGGGACTAGCGGGGGGGCCGAGGAGACCCAGTACTTC. Translating gives CANGTSGGAEETQYF.

In this sample, this clone turned up a few times. The chain joins TRBV9 to TRBJ1-6; D is perhaps TRBD1 (5 bases). Germline CDR1 SGDLS, CDR2 YYNGEE. This CDR3 contains 12 residues. Trimming took 0 bases from V and 15 from J, leaving 10 bases between them. CDR3 amino acids: CASSVERGGLHF. In nucleotides, the CDR3 is TGTGCCAGCAGCGTAGAAAGGGGAGGCCTCCACTTT.

In regard to this clone: A read error may account for a junction end that differs from germline. The chain is built from TRBV7-7 and TRBJ2-3; 8 nucleotides agree with TRBD1. CDR3 length equals 16 residues. Germline lookup yields CDR1 SSHAT and CDR2 FNYEAQ (reference sequence). This CDR3 is CASSLGVDRGTDTQYF. The CDR3 DNA reads TGTGCTAGCAGCTTAGGTGTGGACAGGGGCACAGATACGCAGTATTTT.

This chain uses TRBV19 with TRBJ2-6; D is perhaps TRBD1 (5 bases). V was shortened by 6 bases and J by 0 bases, with 21 bases between the two germline ends. Germline loops: CDR1 LNHDA, CDR2 SQIVND (reference sequence). The CDR3 runs 19 residues. The DNA of the CDR3 is TGTGCCAGTAGCTCAGGACACGGCCGGGCGCCCTCTGGGGCCAACGTCCTGACTTTC. It specifies CASSSGHGRAPSGANVLTF.

This clone showed up just a few times. The chain couples TRBV6-5 to TRBJ1-2; 8 bases line up with TRBD1. Germline lookup yields CDR1 MNHEY and CDR2 SVGAGI. The CDR3 has 16 residues. J lost 6 bases, V lost 0 bases, and 9 bases had no gene match. The CDR3 reads CASSYSRTGRGNGYTF. CDR3 in DNA: TGTGCCAGCAGTTACTCCAGGACAGGGAGAGGAAATGGCTACACCTTC.

This chain connects TRBV6-6 to TRBJ1-2; D perhaps matches TRBD1 (5 bases). Trimming removed 6 bases from V and 5 bases from J, with 13 bases in between. The CDR3 totals 13 residues. Looked up from germline, CDR1 is MNHNY and CDR2 is SVGAGI (reference sequence). CDR3 DNA: TGTGCCAGCAGCACGGGACCGCAATATGGCTACACCTTC. It translates to CASSTGPQYGYTF.

The chain has TRBV6-6 and TRBJ2-3; D not resolved. From germline, CDR1 is MNHNY and CDR2 SVGAGI (reference sequence). This CDR3 has 13 residues. V was trimmed by 8 bases and J by 2 bases, leaving 11 bases between them. In DNA form, the CDR3 reads TGTGCCAGCGGCCCAGATACCACAGATACGCAGTATTTT. Residues: CASGPDTTDTQYF.

This chain connects TRBV21-1 to TRBJ2-7; the DNA was not used to check the table's D call, TRBD1. TRBV21-1 is described as a pseudogene. The CDR3 consists of 12 residues. The CDR3 nucleotides are TGTGCCAGGGGACAGGGCCCGTACGAGCAGTACTTC. This codes for CARGQGPYEQYF.

The chain couples TRBV5-4 to TRBJ2-7, with TRBD2 as a possible D gene (6 bases). The V and J ends lost 0 bases and 1 base respectively, with 17 bases between them. This CDR3 has 17 amino acids. Germline values: CDR1 SGHNT, CDR2 YYREEE (reference sequence). CDR3 coding DNA: TGTGCCAGCAGCTTGGCGAACATGGGGAGGCATTCCTACGAGCAGTACTTC. It codes for CASSLANMGRHSYEQYF.

The chain is built from TRBV11-3 and TRBJ2-2; no reliable D call. The CDR3 is 13 amino acids. V lost 4 bases and J 5 bases, leaving 8 bases between the germline ends. Germline CDR1 reads SGHNT; CDR2 reads YENEEA. The CDR3 nucleotides read TGTGCCAGCAGCTCCCTCAGGACCGGGGAGCTGTTTTTT. As protein: CASSSLRTGELFF.

CDR3 in amino acids: CASSRGGAVDTEAFF. CDR3 nucleotide sequence: TGTGCCAGTAGTCGGGGGGGCGCAGTGGACACTGAAGCTTTCTTT. This rearrangement joins TRBV19 to TRBJ1-1; TRBD1 is a possible D gene (6 bases). The V gene's germline CDR1 is LNHDA and CDR2 SQIVND (reference sequence). The CDR3 is 15 residues long. Between the trimmed V and J ends, which lost 5 bases and 3 bases, there was a span of 16 bases.

The J gene is TRBJ1-1, the V gene TRBV5-1; D remains unclear. V was cut by 4 bases and J by 1 base, with 11 bases left in between. Looked up from germline, CDR1 is SGHRS and CDR2 is YFSETQ. CDR3 length equals 14 residues. CDR3 in DNA: TGCGCCAGCAGCGGTATACAACGGAACACTGAAGCTTTCTTT. Translated: CASSGIQRNTEAFF. Looking up the rest from reference TRBV5-1 and TRBJ1-1 gives the full variable domain: KAGVTQTPRYLIKTRGQQVTLSCSPISGHRSVSWYQQTPGQGLQFLFEYFSETQRNKGNFPGRFSGRQFSNSRSEMNVSTLELGDSALYLCASSGIQRNTEAFFGQGTRLTVV.

The chain links TRBV30 to TRBJ2-3; no firm D call. The V end was cut by 5 bases, the J end by 2 bases, with 17 bases between. This CDR3 comprises 15 residues. Germline V gene sequence: CDR1 GTSNPN, CDR2 SVGIG (reference sequence). CDR3 loop: CAWSVWPTNTDTQYF. The CDR3 coding sequence is TGTGCCTGGTCGGTCTGGCCCACGAACACAGATACGCAGTATTTT.

The CDR3 is CASSQVGLANEQFF. The CDR3 DNA reads as TGCGCCAGCAGCCAAGTCGGACTAGCGAATGAGCAGTTCTTC. This chain connects TRBV4-3 to TRBJ2-1; 9 nucleotides agree with TRBD2. The CDR3 is 14 amino acids. Germline values: CDR1 LGHNA, CDR2 YSLEER. With V trimmed by 1 base and J by 7 bases, 2 bases remained unmatched.